Presented here are 27 T cell receptor beta chains from one specimen sequenced in a study of cytomegalovirus exposure and HLA in healthy donors. Amplification used 60 Vbeta primers and 13 Jbeta primers. Some clones are missing from TCRdb's copy, which holds only in-frame ones; the method was immunoSEQ multiplex PCR. The sample yields approximately 120,000 clones, around 75% seen once. Sequenced sample: PBMCs. These receptors all come from a woman aged 45 to 65 in good health and CMV-seropositive.

The V and J genes are TRBV7-6 and TRBJ2-5, with D hard to call. Germline values: CDR1 SGHVS, CDR2 FNYEAQ. The CDR3 runs 13 residues. Trimming cost V 6 bases and J 4 bases, with 12 bases left between them. For the CDR3, the DNA is TGTGCCAGCAGTCAGCTAGGCGGAGAGACCCAGTACTTC. It specifies CASSQLGGETQYF.

The rearrangement links TRBV5-1 to TRBJ2-3; TRBD2 aligns across 10 bases. V lost 0 bases to trimming and J lost 6 bases; unmatched junction nucleotides: 4. CDR1 is SGHRS and CDR2 is YFSETQ in the germline V gene. CDR3 length: 15 residues. CDR3 sequence reads: CASSLATSGADTQYF. In nucleotides, the CDR3 is TGCGCCAGCAGCTTGGCAACTAGCGGGGCGGATACGCAGTATTTT.

This clone has just one count. The chain employs TRBV6-1 and TRBJ2-3; 13 nucleotides align to TRBD2. The CDR3 length is 17 residues. J lost 3 bases, V lost 0 bases, and 3 bases had no gene match. CDR1 and CDR2 from the germline V gene are MNHNS and SASEGT. The CDR3 sequence is CASSEAKTSGGTDTQYF. The CDR3, as DNA: TGTGCCAGCAGTGAAGCGAAGACTAGCGGGGGGACAGATACGCAGTATTTT.

The chain links TRBV6-1 to TRBJ1-1; the match to TRBD1 covers 9 bases. The CDR3 sequence is 15 residues long. Germline trimming cut 6 bases from V and 1 base from J; bases unmatched to any gene: 6. Germline V gene sequence: CDR1 MNHNS, CDR2 SASEGT. The CDR3: CASRPGQGSNTEAFF. DNA for the CDR3: TGTGCCAGCAGACCCGGACAGGGGTCGAACACTGAAGCTTTCTTT.

This chain links TRBV5-1 with TRBJ1-2, with TRBD1 as a possible D gene (5 bases). The germline CDR1 and CDR2 sequences are SGHRS and YFSETQ. Trimming took 4 bases from V and 4 from J, leaving 8 bases between them. CDR3 length: 12 amino acids. CDR3 in amino acids: CASSPGIYGYTF. The DNA for the CDR3 is TGCGCCAGCAGCCCAGGGATCTATGGCTACACCTTC.

The gene calls are TRBV4-3 and TRBJ2-7; 7 bases agree with TRBD2. The CDR3 loop spans 14 amino acids. V was clipped by 0 bases and J by 4 bases; unmatched bases: 3. Germline V CDR1 and CDR2: LGHNA, YSLEER. The DNA of the CDR3 is TGCGCCAGCAGCCAAGATCCGGGAGGTTACGAGCAGTACTTC. Protein product: CASSQDPGGYEQYF.

The chain is built from TRBV20-1 and TRBJ2-1; D uncertain. The germline V gene encodes CDR1 DFQATT and CDR2 SNEGSKA (reference sequence). The CDR3 extends over 11 amino acids. The germline V and J ends were trimmed by 6 bases and 6 bases, with 9 bases remaining between them. In DNA, the CDR3 is TGCAGTGCCACGTCCGGCAATGAGCAGTTCTTC. Encoded protein: CSATSGNEQFF.

This clone occurred a few times. The chain links TRBV5-6 to TRBJ1-1; D possibly corresponds to TRBD1 (5 bases). Germline V gene lookup returns CDR1 SGHDT and CDR2 YYEEEE. V was cut by 0 bases and J by 4 bases, with 10 bases left in between. The CDR3 contains 14 residues. The CDR3 nucleotides read TGTGCCAGCAGCTTGGCTCAGGGAACCACTGAAGCTTTCTTT. As protein: CASSLAQGTTEAFF.

V gene TRBV5-1 combines with J gene TRBJ2-5; D remains ambiguous. V gave up 1 base and J gave up 1 base, with 14 bases separating them. This CDR3 contains 16 residues. Germline-derived CDR1 and CDR2 are SGHRS and YFSETQ. CDR3 residues: CASSLFGTTAQETQYF. DNA of the CDR3: TGCGCCAGCAGCTTGTTTGGTACTACCGCCCAAGAGACCCAGTACTTC.

The chain links TRBV7-2 to TRBJ2-7, with D possibly matching TRBD2 (6 bases). The CDR3 is made up of 15 amino acids. V shed 5 bases and J shed 3 bases, with 17 bases lying between them. Germline-derived CDR1 and CDR2 are SGHTA and FQGNSA. This CDR3 reads CASSLVRGEVYEQYF. CDR3 sequence (DNA): TGTGCCAGCAGCCTCGTACGCGGGGAAGTCTACGAGCAGTACTTC.

This chain connects TRBV30 to TRBJ1-5; D may be TRBD1 (6 bases). Trimming removed 2 bases at V and 7 bases at J, with 15 bases between. Germline V CDR1 and CDR2: GTSNPN, SVGIG (reference sequence). The CDR3 covers 14 residues. CDR3 in DNA: TGTGCCTGGAGTCCTCGGGGGGGGCACCAGCCCCAGCATTTT. Its protein is CAWSPRGGHQPQHF.

The chain employs TRBV6-6 and TRBJ1-5; D ambiguous. V lost 4 bases and J 6 bases, leaving 10 bases between the germline ends. The CDR3 loop spans 13 amino acids. The germline CDR1 and CDR2 sequences are MNHNY and SVGAGI (reference sequence). The CDR3 region has the DNA TGTGCCAGCAGTTCCAGACAAGGTCAGCCCCAGCATTTT. Its protein is CASSSRQGQPQHF.

The chain employs TRBV4-2 and TRBJ2-5; 7 bases match TRBD2. Germline values: CDR1 LGHNA, CDR2 YNFKEQ. The CDR3 consists of 16 residues. The junction had 7 bases not matched to a gene; V was cut back by 1 base and J by 2 bases. The CDR3 sequence: CASSQGNGGGQETQYF. CDR3 in DNA: TGTGCCAGCAGCCAAGGGAACGGCGGGGGTCAAGAGACCCAGTACTTC.

The V call is TRBV6-5, the J call TRBJ2-1, with TRBD1 matching 7 bases. The J segment lost 0 bases and the V segment lost 2 bases, leaving 4 bases of the junction unmatched. The CDR3 covers 16 residues. Germline V lookup: CDR1 MNHEY, CDR2 SVGAGI. Here the CDR3 reads CASSYLRGSSYNEQFF. CDR3 coding DNA: TGTGCCAGCAGTTACCTCAGGGGGAGCTCCTACAATGAGCAGTTCTTC.

V usage is TRBV11-2 and J usage is TRBJ2-1, with 8 bases that match TRBD2. CDR1 is SGHAT and CDR2 is FQNNGV in the germline V gene. There are 17 residues in the CDR3. V shed 4 bases, J shed 8 bases, and the junction held 16 bases outside the gene matches. CDR3 coding DNA: TGTGCCAGCAGCTCGATCGGACTAGCCCAGAAACTGGATGAGCAGTTCTTC. This codes for CASSSIGLAQKLDEQFF.

CDR3 sequence reads: CASGQGPGAFTDTQYF. CDR3 nucleotides: TGTGCCAGCGGACAGGGCCCTGGGGCGTTCACAGATACGCAGTATTTT. The V and J genes are TRBV27 and TRBJ2-3, with 8 bases that match TRBD1. Germline trimming cut 8 bases from V and 2 bases from J; bases unmatched to any gene: 12. CDR1 and CDR2 (germline): MNHEY, SMNVEV (reference sequence). The CDR3 loop spans 16 amino acids.

The J gene is TRBJ2-1, the V gene TRBV5-1, with 10 bases matching TRBD2. Germline trimming cut 4 bases from V and 5 bases from J; bases unmatched to any gene: 3. This CDR3 has 14 residues. Germline CDR1 SGHRS, CDR2 YFSETQ. The CDR3 region is CASSVLAGDNEQFF. The CDR3 DNA is TGCGCCAGCAGCGTGCTAGCGGGGGACAATGAGCAGTTCTTC.

The V gene is TRBV9, the J gene TRBJ2-1; maybe TRBD2 (5 bases). Germline assignment: CDR1 SGDLS and CDR2 YYNGEE. The V and J ends lost 0 bases and 2 bases respectively, with 12 bases between them. The length of the CDR3 is 16 residues. The CDR3 nucleotides are TGTGCCAGCAGCGTAGGGAACCGGGATCCCTACAATGAGCAGTTCTTC. Protein: CASSVGNRDPYNEQFF. Full variable domain (remainder filled in from reference TRBV9 and TRBJ2-1): DSGVTQTPKHLITATGQRVTLRCSPRSGDLSVYWYQQSLDQGLQFLIQYYNGEERAKGNILERFSAQQFPDLHSELNLSSLELGDSALYFCASSVGNRDPYNEQFFGPGTRLTVL.

The chain combines TRBV11-2 with TRBJ2-7; 8 bases agree with TRBD1. Germline V gene sequence: CDR1 SGHAT, CDR2 FQNNGV. V lost 2 bases, J lost 4 bases, and 13 bases stayed unmatched. This CDR3 is built from 17 residues. The CDR3 loop is CASSLFRQGAGGYEQYF. The CDR3 nucleotides read TGTGCCAGCAGCTTATTCAGGCAGGGGGCTGGGGGGTACGAGCAGTACTTC.

The chain carries TRBV7-2 and TRBJ1-5; D unclear. Germline CDR1 SGHTA, CDR2 FQGNSA. This CDR3 region has 14 residues. V was trimmed by 4 bases and J by 7 bases, leaving 14 bases between them. CDR3 DNA sequence: TGTGCCAGCAGCTGGGGAGGCAGGTACCAGCCCCAGCATTTT. Protein: CASSWGGRYQPQHF.

The gene calls are TRBV7-9 and TRBJ2-1; 7 bases are shared with TRBD1. Germline CDR1 SEHNR, CDR2 FQNEAQ (reference sequence). The trim removed 8 bases at V and 10 bases at J, leaving 11 bases unmatched. This CDR3 is 13 amino acids long. The CDR3 DNA is TGTGCCAGCGCAAGGGCAGGGGGAAGAGAGCAGTTCTTC. Its protein product is CASARAGGREQFF. The whole variable domain, remainder taken from reference TRBV7-9 and TRBJ2-1, is DTGVSQNPRHKITKRGQNVTFRCDPISEHNRLYWYRQTLGQGPEFLTYFQNEAQLEKSRLLSDRFSAERPKGSFSTLEIQRTEQGDSAMYLCASARAGGREQFFGPGTRLTVL.

The chain combines TRBV30 with TRBJ2-3; the match to TRBD2 covers 11 bases. V lost 3 bases, J lost 4 bases, and 6 bases stayed unmatched. CDR1 is GTSNPN and CDR2 is SVGIG in the germline V gene (reference sequence). CDR3 length: 15 residues. CDR3: CAWSWTSGFSDTQYF. The CDR3 DNA reads TGTGCCTGGAGCTGGACTAGCGGGTTTTCAGATACGCAGTATTTT.

J is TRBJ2-7 and V is TRBV6-4; tentatively, D is TRBD2 (5 bases). CDR1 and CDR2 (germline): MRHNA, SNTAGT. The CDR3 loop spans 13 amino acids. V dropped 4 bases and J dropped 2 bases, with 9 bases sitting between them. This CDR3 is CASSVLDAYEQYF. The CDR3 coding sequence is TGTGCCAGCAGTGTACTAGATGCCTACGAGCAGTACTTC.

The V call is TRBV11-2, the J call TRBJ2-7; 10 positions match TRBD2. The germline CDR1 and CDR2 sequences are SGHAT and FQNNGV. V trimming: 0 bases; J trimming: 7 bases; junction bases outside the gene matches: 6. This CDR3 has 15 amino acids. The CDR3 DNA sequence: TGTGCCAGCAGCTTAGAGCCTAGCGGGAGAGCGGAGCAGTACTTC. This translates into CASSLEPSGRAEQYF. Full variable domain (rest looked up from reference TRBV11-2 and TRBJ2-7): EAGVAQSPRYKIIEKRQSVAFWCNPISGHATLYWYQQILGQGPKLLIQFQNNGVVDDSQLPKDRFSAERLKGVDSTLKIQPAKLEDSAVYLCASSLEPSGRAEQYFGPGTRLTVT.

The genes are TRBV30 and TRBJ2-7, with a tentative D call TRBD2 (6 bases). Deletions cut 3 bases from V and 6 bases from J, with 21 bases between. Germline-derived CDR1 and CDR2 are GTSNPN and SVGIG (reference sequence). This CDR3 is built from 15 residues. CDR3 sequence reads: CAWSTGLTGLSEQYF. In nucleotides, the CDR3 is TGTGCCTGGAGCACGGGACTCACGGGACTTTCCGAGCAGTACTTC. Based on the CDR3 plus reference TRBV30 and TRBJ2-7, the full variable domain is SQTIHQWPATLVQPVGSPLSLECTVEGTSNPNLYWYRQAAGRGLQLLFYSVGIGQISSEVPQNLSASRPQDRQFILSSKKLLLSDSGFYLCAWSTGLTGLSEQYFGPGTRLTVT.

The chain recombines TRBV6-6 with TRBJ1-3; D is unclear. V lost 2 bases to trimming and J lost 2 bases, with 10 bases between them. Germline lookup yields CDR1 MNHNY and CDR2 SVGAGI (reference sequence). The CDR3 sequence is 15 residues long. The CDR3 is CASSYRVEAGNTIYF. The CDR3 DNA sequence: TGTGCCAGCAGTTACCGGGTGGAGGCTGGAAACACCATATATTTT.

The J gene is TRBJ1-1, the V gene TRBV5-6; tentative D call: TRBD1 (6 bases). The germline V gene encodes CDR1 SGHDT and CDR2 YYEEEE. The CDR3 is 12 amino acids. The CDR3 sequence: CAIRGVDTEAFF. Here the CDR3 DNA reads TGTGCGATCAGGGGCGTTGACACTGAAGCTTTCTTT.